One and the same sample provided the 27 T cell receptor beta chains below, sequenced in a study of T cells in Graves' hyperthyroidism and ophthalmopathy. Researchers amplified the TCR beta CDR3 regions from RNA transcripts. RT-PCR in the first round (using the HTBI primer set) targeted the TCR CDR3. TCRdb analysed the multiplex PCR reads with MiXCR anew, one entry per CDR3 protein. The sample shows hundreds of thousands of distinct CDR3 sequences, roughly 20% of them seen only once. Material for sequencing was blood. These receptors were collected from a young man with Graves' ophthalmopathy.

A note on this clonotype: Given a much more abundant clone one base away, this may be a read error. The chain is built from TRBV12-3 or TRBV12-4 and TRBJ1-5, with a weak D call TRBD1 (5 bases). The V and J ends lost 3 bases and 2 bases respectively, with 29 bases between them. This CDR3 region has 21 residues. The CDR3 region has the DNA TGTGCCAGCAGTTTGCGTCAGGGAGATGCCCCAGTAAAATATGGCAATCAGCCCCAGCATTTT. Amino acid sequence: CASSLRQGDAPVKYGNQPQHF.

This chain links TRBV20-1 with TRBJ2-1; the D gene could be TRBD1 or TRBD2 (5 bases each). CDR3 length: 13 amino acids. Trimming cost V 6 bases and J 9 bases, with 18 bases left between them. Looked up from germline, CDR1 is DFQATT and CDR2 is SNEGSKA (reference sequence). Here the CDR3 DNA reads TGCAGTGCCTGGGACCCCTTAATCCCTGAGCAGTTCTTC. Translating it yields CSAWDPLIPEQFF.

This clonotype was detected a few times. The rearrangement joins TRBV20-1 to TRBJ2-1, with 7 bases lining up with TRBD2. CDR1 DFQATT and CDR2 SNEGSKA come from the germline V gene (reference sequence). The CDR3 runs 16 residues. The V gene end was trimmed by 0 bases and the J gene end by 3 bases; junction bases not matched to a gene: 8. The CDR3: CSARDRRGVFYNEQFF. Here the CDR3 DNA reads TGCAGTGCTAGAGATCGTCGGGGGGTTTTCTACAATGAGCAGTTCTTC.

This clonotype was recorded many times. The chain carries TRBV11-2 and TRBJ2-7; 8 bases match TRBD2. Germline CDR1 SGHAT, CDR2 FQNNGV. CDR3 size: 14 residues. V lost 2 bases to trimming and J lost 4 bases; unmatched junction nucleotides: 4. The CDR3 DNA reads TGTGCCAGCAGCTTAAGCGGGAGTATTTACGAGCAGTACTTC. Translation: CASSLSGSIYEQYF.

This clonotype was detected only a few times. This sequence joins TRBV11-2 and TRBJ2-7; tentative D call: TRBD1 (6 bases). The CDR3 contains 14 residues. V lost 4 bases and J lost 3, with 13 bases in between. From germline, CDR1 is SGHAT and CDR2 FQNNGV. Here the CDR3 DNA reads TGTGCCAGCAGCTCCCCCGGGACAAACTACGAGCAGTACTTC. It is translated as CASSSPGTNYEQYF.

The CDR3 region is CASSPFSGLADNEQFF. The DNA of the CDR3 is TGTGCCAGCAGCCCCTTTAGCGGACTAGCGGACAATGAGCAGTTCTTC. The rearrangement joins TRBV11-2 to TRBJ2-1; 10 bases align to TRBD2. The ends lost 5 bases at V and 5 bases at J; junction bases unmatched: 9. In germline, CDR1 is SGHAT, CDR2 FQNNGV. CDR3 size: 16 residues.

This clonotype was found many times. The chain combines TRBV7-2 with TRBJ2-5; 11 positions match TRBD2. The CDR3 extends over 16 amino acids. V lost 2 bases and J lost 5; bases outside the gene matches: 7. The germline CDR1 and CDR2 sequences are SGHTA and FQGNSA. The CDR3 here is CASSLPLSSGGETQYF. The DNA of the CDR3 is TGTGCCAGCAGCTTACCCTTGTCTAGCGGGGGGGAGACCCAGTACTTC.

This clonotype was counted between two and nine times. V gene TRBV5-1 combines with J gene TRBJ2-7; 9 nucleotides agree with TRBD1. Germline CDR1 and CDR2: SGHRS and YFSETQ. This CDR3 is built from 15 residues. V was pared by 0 bases and J by 7 bases, with 8 bases of the junction left unmatched. The CDR3 nucleotides are TGCGCCAGCAGCTTGGAGGGACAGGGCCCGTGGGAGCAGTACTTC. Translated: CASSLEGQGPWEQYF.

Ten or more counts support this clonotype. The rearrangement uses TRBV30 and TRBJ2-7; TRBD2 agrees at 8 bases. The CDR3 consists of 13 residues. Germline V gene lookup returns CDR1 GTSNPN and CDR2 SVGIG (reference sequence). The trim removed 4 bases at V and 6 bases at J, leaving 8 bases unmatched. The CDR3 sequence: CAWTTSGEIEQYF. In nucleotides, the CDR3 is TGTGCCTGGACAACTAGCGGAGAAATCGAGCAGTACTTC.

The V and J genes are TRBV19 and TRBJ2-1; 9 positions match TRBD1. Germline V lookup: CDR1 LNHDA, CDR2 SQIVND (reference sequence). With V trimmed by 5 bases and J by 4 bases, 9 bases remained unmatched. This CDR3 contains 16 residues. As DNA, the CDR3 is TGTGCCAGTAGTGTCCGGACAGGGGCGCAATACAATGAGCAGTTCTTC. This gives the protein CASSVRTGAQYNEQFF.

This clonotype showed up just a few times. The chain uses TRBV14 and TRBJ2-7; D might be TRBD1 (5 bases). Germline CDR1 is SGHDN and CDR2 is FVKESK. Trimming took 1 base from V and 5 from J, leaving 12 bases between them. The CDR3 is 14 residues long. The CDR3 DNA reads TGTGCCAGCAGCCAAGGGAACTGGGGCGACGAGCAGTACTTC. This translates into CASSQGNWGDEQYF.

This clonotype was observed at least ten times. V gene TRBV5-6 combines with J gene TRBJ2-5; D call uncertain. CDR1 and CDR2 (germline): SGHDT, YYEEEE. V lost 3 bases, J lost 2 bases, and 11 bases lay in between. This CDR3 region has 14 residues. The CDR3 bases are TGTGCCAGCAGCTCCCGACTGCAACAAGAGACCCAGTACTTC. As protein: CASSSRLQQETQYF.

Concerning this clonotype itself: With a much larger clone just one base away, this may be a read error. The chain has TRBV28 and TRBJ1-1; a possible D gene is TRBD1 (5 bases). Germline loops: CDR1 MDHEN, CDR2 SYDVKM. CDR3 length equals 17 residues. Trimming stripped 8 bases from V and 0 bases from J, with 22 bases between. In nucleotides, the CDR3 is TGTGCCAGCCCTATCCCCAGGGTCCCGTCCTTGAACACTGAAGCTTTCTTT. Its protein product is CASPIPRVPSLNTEAFF.

V gene TRBV9 combines with J gene TRBJ1-4; 7 bases align to TRBD1. Germline CDR1 SGDLS, CDR2 YYNGEE. Trimming removed 4 bases from V and 0 bases from J; junction bases left unmatched: 3. The length of the CDR3 is 15 residues. The CDR3 DNA follows: TGTGCCAGCAGCTTCCAGGGGGCAACTAATGAAAAACTGTTTTTT. It encodes CASSFQGATNEKLFF.

This clonotype showed up just a few times. This chain connects TRBV24-1 to TRBJ2-2; weak D call: TRBD2 (6 bases). The germline V and J ends were trimmed by 12 bases and 2 bases, with 12 bases remaining between them. CDR1 and CDR2 from the germline V gene are KGHDR and SFDVKD. The CDR3 extends over 13 amino acids. CDR3: CAAGTSNTGELFF. DNA for the CDR3: TGTGCCGCCGGGACTTCTAACACCGGGGAGCTGTTTTTT.

This clonotype was counted only a few times. The chain employs TRBV27 and TRBJ2-1; 7 nucleotides match TRBD1. With V trimmed by 3 bases and J by 9 bases, 8 bases remained unmatched. CDR1 MNHEY and CDR2 SMNVEV come from the germline V gene (reference sequence). The length of the CDR3 is 14 residues. The CDR3 DNA follows: TGTGCCAGCAGTTTGGAGCTACAGGGGAGTGAGCAGTTCTTC. Translated, it gives CASSLELQGSEQFF.

The rearrangement joins TRBV6-2 or TRBV6-3 to TRBJ2-7, with D perhaps TRBD1 (5 bases). Trimming stripped 2 bases from V and 5 bases from J, with 13 bases between. The CDR3 is made up of 14 amino acids. The germline gives CDR1 MNHEY, CDR2 SVGEGT. The CDR3 loop is CASSYPAGRHEQYF. CDR3 DNA: TGTGCCAGCAGTTACCCGGCAGGGCGACACGAGCAGTACTTC.

This clonotype was detected ten times or more. The chain has TRBV11-1 and TRBJ2-7, with D hard to call. The V gene's germline CDR1 is SGHAT and CDR2 FQDESV (reference sequence). The CDR3 loop spans 14 amino acids. Trimming took off 3 bases at V and 2 bases at J, with 11 bases between the two ends. The CDR3 spells CASSLRRPPYEQYF. CDR3 nucleotides: TGTGCCAGCAGCTTGCGAAGGCCTCCCTACGAGCAGTACTTC.

This clonotype came up a few times. The chain couples TRBV5-4 to TRBJ2-2; D gene ambiguous. The ends were cut back, 3 bases at V and 1 base at J, with 10 bases in the middle. Per germline, CDR1 SGHNT and CDR2 YYREEE (reference sequence). There are 15 residues in the CDR3. The CDR3 nucleotides read TGTGCCAGCAGCTACCCCCCTGGGAACACCGGGGAGCTGTTTTTT. Its translation: CASSYPPGNTGELFF.

The V and J genes are TRBV7-9 and TRBJ2-3; D is possibly TRBD2 (6 bases). V lost 2 bases, J lost 0 bases, and 21 bases lay in between. This CDR3 spans 19 amino acids. Germline V CDR1 and CDR2: SEHNR, FQNEAQ (reference sequence). CDR3 DNA: TGTGCCAGCAGCTTAAAGCCCGGGGATATGCGGGGTAGCACAGATACGCAGTATTTT. Its translation: CASSLKPGDMRGSTDTQYF.

This clonotype was counted only a few times. This chain links TRBV4-1 with TRBJ2-2; D remains unclear. The germline gives CDR1 MGHRA, CDR2 YSYEKL. V was shortened by 4 bases and J by 5 bases, with 20 bases between the two germline ends. This CDR3 contains 17 residues. The chain's CDR3 is CASSRMAGLSRTGELFF. CDR3 bases: TGCGCCAGCAGCCGGATGGCCGGGCTCTCCCGTACCGGGGAGCTGTTTTTT.

The CDR3 spells CASSATSSPSGANVLTF. CDR3 DNA sequence: TGTGCCAGCAGCGCGACTAGCTCCCCCTCTGGGGCCAACGTCCTGACTTTC. This chain connects TRBV9 to TRBJ2-6; 7 nucleotides align to TRBD2. V gave up 3 bases and J gave up 0 bases; unmatched junction bases: 6. Per germline, CDR1 SGDLS and CDR2 YYNGEE. This CDR3 is 17 amino acids long.

This clonotype was recorded at least ten times. V usage is TRBV11-2 and J usage is TRBJ1-5, with D possibly being TRBD1 (5 bases). V shed 1 base and J shed 0 bases, with 10 bases lying between them. CDR1 is SGHAT, CDR2 FQNNGV, per germline. The CDR3 is 16 amino acids. This CDR3 reads CASSLGGEHSNQPQHF. CDR3 in DNA: TGTGCCAGCAGCTTAGGAGGGGAGCATAGCAATCAGCCCCAGCATTTT.

This clonotype was recorded many times. This chain links TRBV20-1 with TRBJ2-7; 9 nucleotides line up with TRBD2. Trimming cost V 3 bases and J 2 bases; bases outside gene matches: 2. Germline assignment: CDR1 DFQATT and CDR2 SNEGSKA (reference sequence). The CDR3 contains 13 residues. The CDR3 loop reads CSARTSGAYEQYF. CDR3 nucleotides: TGCAGTGCTAGGACTAGCGGAGCCTACGAGCAGTACTTC.

The CDR3 nucleotides read TGTGCCAGCAAGTTCAGGTCTCCACTTAATGAGCAGTTCTTC. Encoded protein: CASKFRSPLNEQFF. The chain joins TRBV27 to TRBJ2-1; D not certain. In germline, CDR1 is MNHEY, CDR2 SMNVEV (reference sequence). The CDR3 sequence is 14 residues long. Trimming took off 7 bases at V and 7 bases at J, with 17 bases between the two ends.

This clonotype was counted a few times. This chain uses TRBV3-1 with TRBJ1-1; D unresolved. Germline-derived CDR1 and CDR2 are LGHDT and YNNKEL (reference sequence). V lost 0 bases and J lost 0, with 5 bases in between. This CDR3 has 14 residues. CDR3 sequence (DNA): TGTGCCAGCAGCCAAGATGACTTGAACACTGAAGCTTTCTTT. Its protein product is CASSQDDLNTEAFF.

The V call is TRBV7-2, the J call TRBJ2-7; 7 nucleotides line up with TRBD1. CDR3 length: 15 amino acids. Germline assignment: CDR1 SGHTA and CDR2 FQGNSA. Trimming cost V 1 base and J 5 bases; bases outside gene matches: 8. The chain's CDR3 is CASSLGMDRTHEQYF. In DNA form, the CDR3 reads TGTGCCAGCAGCTTAGGGATGGACAGGACCCACGAGCAGTACTTC.